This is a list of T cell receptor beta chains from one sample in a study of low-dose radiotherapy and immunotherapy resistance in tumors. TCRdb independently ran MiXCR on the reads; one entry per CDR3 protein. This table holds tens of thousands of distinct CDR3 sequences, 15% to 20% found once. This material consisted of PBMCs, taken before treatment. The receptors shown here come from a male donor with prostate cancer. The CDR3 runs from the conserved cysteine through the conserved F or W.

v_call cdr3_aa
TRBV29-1 CSVDRTGGDYGYTF
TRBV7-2 CASSPYRTSSSHKQLQETQYF
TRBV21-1 CASSTTDRGTEAFF
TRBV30 CAWSGRVLTNEKLFF
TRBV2 CASSEGIVGRENVNEQFF
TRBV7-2 CASSLGTGVREQYF
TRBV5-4 CASTPAAGSYNEQFF
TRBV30 CAWSLGREAF
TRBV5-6 CASSPASYEQYF
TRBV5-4 CASSGKLAGGPDTQYF
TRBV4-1 CASSGGNQETQYF
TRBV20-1 CSARDDHAAGTGELFF
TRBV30 CAWSVRGGRGTGELFF
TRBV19 CASSGGQGAGTGELFF
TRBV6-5 CASSYSRGREQYF
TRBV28 CASRGTGAASSQHF
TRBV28 CASPPRGLGTEAFF
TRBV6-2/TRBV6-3 CASSYSQRYEQYF
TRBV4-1 CASSQLAGERKTQYF
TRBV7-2 CASLRTKGTEAFF
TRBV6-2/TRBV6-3 CASSEPGQGHQPQHF
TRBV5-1 CASNSGYHNEQFF
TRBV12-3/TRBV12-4 CASSLQGVSYEQYF
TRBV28 CASTSRPADHNEQFF
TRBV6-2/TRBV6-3 CASSYVAGAYNEQFF
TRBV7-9 CASSLSPSGAHNEQFF
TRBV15 CATSRTGLQETQYF
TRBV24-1 CATSDNGRGNNQPQHF
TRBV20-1 CSASLGGLDTGELFF
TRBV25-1 CASKLGLYTEAFF
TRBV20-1 CSARDPTGQNSPLHF
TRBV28 CASTDPRGQSDTQYF
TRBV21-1 CASSKGWDRGLYEQYF
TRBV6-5 CASSGSWGVTEAFF
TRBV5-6 CASSLDGGDYGYTF
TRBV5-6 CASSPGGGTYYNEQFF
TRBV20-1 CSALGAGARTDTQYF
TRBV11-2 CASSTDRNNEQFF
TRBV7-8 CASSRLDQPQHF
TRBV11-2 CASSRLGRGSYNEQFF
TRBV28 CASSSSGIGLADTQYF
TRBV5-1 CASSWDVSGANVLTF
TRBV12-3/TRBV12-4 CASTLGQTSGNTIYF
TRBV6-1 CASSDHRGTEAFF
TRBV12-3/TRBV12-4 CASNLAGRQTQYF
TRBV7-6 CASSSYTGTGGYEQYF
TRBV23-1 CASSQFEGNTEAFF
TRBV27 CASSFSDSSYEQYF
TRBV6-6 CASSYSTGDGYTF
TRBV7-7 CASSLGDTDEETQYF
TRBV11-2 CASSYLPLGETQYF